This T cell receptor (beta chain) appears in the sequencing data of a study of multiple sclerosis patients with progressive multifocal leukoencephalopathy. The survey-level immunoSEQ assay was used. Produced via immunoSEQ multiplex PCR; TCRdb's table is partial and in-frame only. The profile covers about 31,000 clones, with about nine tenths appearing a single time and about 5.7% taken by the ten largest. Indicated time point: time of PML onset. Between roughly 15 and 56 months of natalizumab therapy passed before PML developed in these natalizumab-treated patients. Regarding this clone: Its antigen is currently unknown.

Study-wide points: Expanded clones at PML onset predated and persisted through natalizumab therapy.

This CDR3 contains 13 residues. The V segment lost 7 bases and the J segment 5 bases; nucleotides outside the gene matches: 8. CDR1 is SQVTM and CDR2 is ANQGSEA in the germline V gene. The TCR was taken from a woman aged 35 to 49 with progressive multifocal leukoencephalopathy. The material was PBMCs, obtained from a patient treated with natalizumab. The chain recombines TRBV29-1 with TRBJ2-3; 8 nucleotides match TRBD2. CDR3 protein: CSARGGDGDTQYF. The DNA for the CDR3 is TGCAGCGCCCGGGGGGGAGACGGAGATACGCAGTATTTT.